This T cell receptor (beta chain) was sequenced in a study of T cells in Graves' hyperthyroidism and ophthalmopathy. Study-wide background: It was at initial diagnosis, before any treatment, that peripheral blood was collected. Study results and caveats: For ophthalmopathy, model prediction preceded onset by a median about 6.2 months.

This clonotype was observed a few times. The antigen remains undetermined. From RNA transcripts, TCR beta CDR3 regions were amplified. When the TCR CDR3 underwent first-round RT-PCR, the HTBI primer set was used. From the multiplex PCR reads, TCRdb called clonotypes with MiXCR, one entry per CDR3 protein. The table lists fewer than 700,000 distinct CDR3 sequences, roughly 18% of them singletons. CDR1 LNHDA and CDR2 SQIVND come from the germline V gene (reference sequence). V was shortened by 0 bases and J by 4 bases, with 16 bases between the two germline ends. The CDR3 contains 17 residues. V gene TRBV19 combines with J gene TRBJ2-1, with D perhaps TRBD1 or TRBD2 (5 bases each). The sample consisted of blood. This clonotype was obtained from a woman aged 18 to 35 with Graves' ophthalmopathy. CDR3 DNA: TGTGCCAGTAGTATAGACCGGGGACGGGGTTTGTACAATGAGCAGTTCTTC. Its protein is CASSIDRGRGLYNEQFF.